Ten or more counts support the clone carrying this T cell receptor (beta chain). The sample comes from a study of T cells after posttransplantation cyclophosphamide. Germline V gives CDR1 SGHTA, CDR2 FQGTGA. With 5 bases removed from V and 2 bases from J, the gap between germline ends came to 10 bases. The CDR3 is 15 amino acids. This table comes from immunoSEQ multiplex PCR, and its TCRdb copy is limited to in-frame clones, with some not included. The sample shows over 30,000 clones, none of them appearing just once. This sequence joins TRBV7-3 and TRBJ2-6; the D gene is possibly TRBD2 (6 bases). The receptor comes from a woman aged 45-65 years in good health and a related stem cell transplant donor. Specimen: PBMCs. CDR3 residues: CASSPGGTGANVLTF. CDR3 nucleotides: TGTGCCAGCAGCCCCGGGGGAACTGGGGCCAACGTCCTGACTTTC. Variable domain in full (rest from reference TRBV7-3 and TRBJ2-6): GAGVSQTPSNKVTEKGKYVELRCDPISGHTALYWYRQSLGQGPEFLIYFQGTGAADDSGLPNDRFFAVRPEGSVSTLKIQRTERGDSAVYLCASSPGGTGANVLTFGAGSRLTVL.